Listed below are T cell receptor beta chains from one sample, sequenced in a study of breast tumors, draining lymph nodes, adjacent tissues. A single record per CDR3 protein comes from TCRdb applying MiXCR to the multiplex PCR reads. The table has 85,000 to 130,000 distinct CDR3 sequences, 20% to 25% seen once. Sequenced input: axillary lymph node tissue. These receptors originate from a female donor with breast cancer. Some clones in this sample may be carry-over from other donors' samples. Each CDR3 is given with its conserved first and last residue.

CDR3 length | J gene | V gene | CDR3 protein
11 | TRBJ1-1 | TRBV4-1 | CASSRGAEAFF
16 | TRBJ2-2 | TRBV5-1 | CASSLGLAEGTGELFF
15 | TRBJ1-3 | TRBV6-5 | CASSAGSHSGNTIYF
16 | TRBJ2-3 | TRBV7-3 | CASSLKLAGGIDTRYF
14 | TRBJ1-3 | TRBV19 | CAISPTGAGNTIYF
15 | TRBJ1-4 | TRBV5-1 | CASSPYGATNEKLFF
13 | TRBJ1-2 | TRBV5-8 | CASSFAGFNGYTF
15 | TRBJ1-4 | TRBV30 | CAWSSRSTTNEKLFF
14 | TRBJ2-4 | TRBV6-6 | CASSPQRAKNIQYF
16 | TRBJ2-3 | TRBV12-3/TRBV12-4 | CASSFFKGGPTDTQYF
15 | TRBJ1-2 | TRBV7-9 | CASSYGTGFYYGYTF
15 | TRBJ2-1 | TRBV7-9 | CASSLGTSGDNEQFF
12 | TRBJ1-2 | TRBV20-1 | CSARVQNVGYTF
15 | TRBJ1-1 | TRBV14 | CASSRTSNLGTEAFF